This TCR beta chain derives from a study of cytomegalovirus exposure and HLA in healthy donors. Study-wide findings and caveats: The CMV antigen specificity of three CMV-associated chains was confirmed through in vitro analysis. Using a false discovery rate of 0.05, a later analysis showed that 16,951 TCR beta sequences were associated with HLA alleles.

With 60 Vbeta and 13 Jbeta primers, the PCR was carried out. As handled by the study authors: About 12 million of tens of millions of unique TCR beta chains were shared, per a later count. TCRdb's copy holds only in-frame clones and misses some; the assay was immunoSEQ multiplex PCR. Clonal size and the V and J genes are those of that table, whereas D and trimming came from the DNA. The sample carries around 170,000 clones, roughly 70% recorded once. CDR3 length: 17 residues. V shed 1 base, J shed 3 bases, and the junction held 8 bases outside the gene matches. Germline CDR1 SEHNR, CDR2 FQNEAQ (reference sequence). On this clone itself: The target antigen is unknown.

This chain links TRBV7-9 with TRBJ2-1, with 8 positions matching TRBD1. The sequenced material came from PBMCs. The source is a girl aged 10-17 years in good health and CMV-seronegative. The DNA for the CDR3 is TGTGCCAGCAGCTTAGGTGAGGGCAGGGGGCTCTACAATGAGCAGTTCTTC. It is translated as CASSLGEGRGLYNEQFF.